The clone carrying this T cell receptor (beta chain) was found once. The table came from immunoSEQ multiplex PCR; TCRdb's copy has only in-frame clones and leaves some out. The table lists around 400,000 clones, about four fifths of them singletons, with about 5.4% in the top ten. The CDR3 is made up of 16 amino acids. CDR1 and CDR2 (germline): MNHNS, SASEGT. Trimming took off 2 bases at V and 2 bases at J, with 16 bases between the two ends. The data are from a study of blood T cell repertoires in COVID-19. On the study more broadly: From the United States, Italy and Spain came samples of acute and convalescent COVID-19. T cells, B-cell-depleted T cells, or PBMCs supplied cDNA or gDNA.

Cohort allocation depended upon clinical history that participants reported. This clonotype was sampled from a woman in her forties or fifties who had recovered from COVID-19. V usage is TRBV6-1 and J usage is TRBJ2-7, with TRBD1 as a possible D gene (6 bases). The sample taken for sequencing was PBMCs or T cells enriched from blood (not recorded which). CDR3 residues: CASSELSQGPTYEQYF. CDR3 coding DNA: TGTGCCAGCAGTGAACTCTCACAGGGTCCTACCTACGAGCAGTACTTC.